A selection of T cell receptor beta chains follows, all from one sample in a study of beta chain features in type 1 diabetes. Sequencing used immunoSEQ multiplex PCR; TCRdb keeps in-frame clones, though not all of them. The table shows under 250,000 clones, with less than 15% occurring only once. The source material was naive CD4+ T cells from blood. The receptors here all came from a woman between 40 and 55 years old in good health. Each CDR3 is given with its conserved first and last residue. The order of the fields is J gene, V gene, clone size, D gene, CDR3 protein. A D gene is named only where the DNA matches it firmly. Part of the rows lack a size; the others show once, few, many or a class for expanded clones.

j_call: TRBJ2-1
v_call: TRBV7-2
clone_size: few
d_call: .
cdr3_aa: CASSSTGTYNEQFF

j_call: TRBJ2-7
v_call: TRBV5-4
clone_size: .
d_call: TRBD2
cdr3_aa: CASSLLAGGASYEQYF

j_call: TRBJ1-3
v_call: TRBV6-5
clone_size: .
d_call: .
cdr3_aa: CASSSGDGNTIYF

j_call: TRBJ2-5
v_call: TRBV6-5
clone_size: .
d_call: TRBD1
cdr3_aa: CASSYADRWTSQYF

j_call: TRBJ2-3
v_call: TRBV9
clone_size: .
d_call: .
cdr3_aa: CASSVASGSSTDTQYF

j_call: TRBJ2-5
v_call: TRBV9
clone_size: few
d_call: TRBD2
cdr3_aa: CASSEGGLAGAQETQYF

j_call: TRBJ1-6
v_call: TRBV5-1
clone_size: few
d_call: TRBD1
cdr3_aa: CASMEGASYNSPLHF

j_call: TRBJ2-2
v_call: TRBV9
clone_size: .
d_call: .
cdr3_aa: CASSGGTHNTGELFF

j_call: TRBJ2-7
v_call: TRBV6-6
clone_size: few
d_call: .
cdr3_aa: CASTTGTGPYEQYF

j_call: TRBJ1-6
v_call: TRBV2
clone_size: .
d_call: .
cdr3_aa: CASTFQGKGNSPLHF

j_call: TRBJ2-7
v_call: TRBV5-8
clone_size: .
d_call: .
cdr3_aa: CASSLGLALSYEQYF

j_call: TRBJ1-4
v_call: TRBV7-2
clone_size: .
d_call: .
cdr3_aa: CASSQHLGATNEKLFF

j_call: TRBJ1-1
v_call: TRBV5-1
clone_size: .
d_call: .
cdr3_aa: CASKSEVGTEAFF